A selection of T cell receptor beta chains follows, all from one sample in a study of T cell responses to AZD1222 COVID-19 vaccine. Data came from immunoSEQ multiplex PCR; TCRdb stores just in-frame clones and leaves some out. The sample contains more than 110,000 clones, around 93% of which appear only once. The sequencing here drew on peripheral blood, taken on day 0 of AZD1222 vaccination. The receptor source for this set is an adult in good health. CDR3s include the opening cysteine and the closing phenylalanine or tryptophan. D genes are given only for firm matches. Only some rows state a clone size, as once, few, many or a class for expanded clones.

>TRBJ2-7|TRBV2|TRBD1|-
TGTGCCAGCAGTGCGGTAATGGGCAGGGGGACCTACGAGCAGTACTTC
CASSAVMGRGTYEQYF
>TRBJ1-1|TRBV28|-|-
TGTGCCAGCAGTTTAAGGTTGGGGAACACTGAAGCTTTCTTT
CASSLRLGNTEAFF
>TRBJ1-2|TRBV29-1|-|-
TGCAGCACCTCCACAGGGTCCTATGGCTACACCTTC
CSTSTGSYGYTF
>TRBJ2-3|TRBV12-3/TRBV12-4|-|-
TGTGCCAGCAGAAAAGGGATTCTAGATACGCAGTATTTT
CASRKGILDTQYF
>TRBJ2-1|TRBV9|TRBD1|-
TGTGCCAGCAGCGTCGGGACAGAGACCTACAATGAGCAGTTCTTC
CASSVGTETYNEQFF
>TRBJ1-2|TRBV3-1/TRBV3-2|-|-
TGTGCCAGCAGCCAAGAAACGGGGTGGGGAGGCTACACCTTC
CASSQETGWGGYTF
>TRBJ1-2|TRBV27|-|once
TGTGCCAGCAGTTCCCAAACAAATCCCGTCTATGGCTACACCTTC
CASSSQTNPVYGYTF
>TRBJ2-5|TRBV13|TRBD2|-
TGTGCCAGCAGCCTTGAGCGGGGGCCGGTACAAGAGACCCAGTACTTC
CASSLERGPVQETQYF
>TRBJ1-1|TRBV19|-|-
TGTGCCAGTAGTATACTACCGGGACACTTGAACACTGAAGCTTTCTTT
CASSILPGHLNTEAFF
>TRBJ1-6|TRBV28|-|-
TGTGCCAGCAGGGGGGGCCGTTTTAATTCACCCCTCCACTTT
CASRGGRFNSPLHF
>TRBJ1-6|TRBV7-9|TRBD1|-
TGTGCCAGCAGCTTAAATGAGGGGGCCGGTTCACCCCTCCACTTT
CASSLNEGAGSPLHF
>TRBJ1-4|TRBV5-5|TRBD1|-
TGTGCCAGCAGCTCTCGGGACAGGGAATATAATGAAAAACTGTTTTTT
CASSSRDREYNEKLFF
>TRBJ2-5|TRBV30|-|-
TGTGCCTGGAGTGTAGGGGAGACCCAGTACTTC
CAWSVGETQYF
>TRBJ2-3|TRBV6-5|-|-
TGTGCCAGCCATAGCTCCTTTAGCACAGATACGCAGTATTTT
CASHSSFSTDTQYF
>TRBJ1-1|TRBV7-2|-|-
TGTGCCACTACTGCTTACCTGAACACTGAAGCTTTCTTT
CATTAYLNTEAFF
>TRBJ1-1|TRBV19|-|-
TGTGCCAGTAGGGCATGGTTCTTT
CASRAWFF
>TRBJ1-4|TRBV9|-|-
TGTGCCAGCAGCGTAGGATATGGGGACGGTGAAAAACTGTTTTTT
CASSVGYGDGEKLFF
>TRBJ2-7|TRBV28|-|-
TGTGCCAGCAGGGGGCGTGGTTCCTACGAGCAGTACTTC
CASRGRGSYEQYF
>TRBJ2-1|TRBV14|-|-
TGTGCCAGCAGCCCCGATTTACGACGGTACAATGAGCAGTTCTTC
CASSPDLRRYNEQFF
>TRBJ2-3|TRBV6-5|-|-
TGTGCCAGCAGTTACGGCACTAGACGCACAGATACGCAGTATTTT
CASSYGTRRTDTQYF
>TRBJ2-3|TRBV4-2|TRBD2|-
TGTGCCAGCAGCCAAGAAACTAGCGGGGGTTCCGGTCGAGCAGATACGCAGTATTTT
CASSQETSGGSGRADTQYF
>TRBJ2-7|TRBV9|-|few
TGTGCCAGCAGCGTAAGTCCCGACAGCTACGAGCAGTACTTC
CASSVSPDSYEQYF
>TRBJ2-5|TRBV6-6|-|-
TGTGCCAGCAGTAAACCAGGGGCGGGTGGGGAGACCCAGTACTTC
CASSKPGAGGETQYF
>TRBJ1-4|TRBV5-1|-|-
TGCGCCAGCAGCCGCGGTATCGAAAATGAAAAACTGTTTTTT
CASSRGIENEKLFF
>TRBJ1-6|TRBV18|-|-
TGTGCCAGCTCACCAGAGACCTTTAGCTCCTATAATTCACCCCTCCACTTT
CASSPETFSSYNSPLHF
>TRBJ1-2|TRBV28|-|-
TGTGCCAGCAGGGGAAGGACGGTCTATGGCTACACCTTC
CASRGRTVYGYTF
>TRBJ2-2|TRBV30|-|-
TGTGCTCAATTGGGGGGTTGGGAGCTGTTTTTT
CAQLGGWELFF
>TRBJ2-7|TRBV28|-|-
TGTGCCAGCAGTTCCCGCACAGGGACCTACGAGCAGTACTTC
CASSSRTGTYEQYF
>TRBJ1-2|TRBV30|-|-
TGTGCCTGGAGTGAGACAGACTATGGCTACACCTTC
CAWSETDYGYTF
>TRBJ2-3|TRBV12-3/TRBV12-4|-|-
TGTGCCAGCAGCCAAGCAGCTTCTGATACGCAGTATTTT
CASSQAASDTQYF
>TRBJ1-5|TRBV19|-|-
TGTGCCAGTAGTTATTCCCCCAATCAGCCCCAGCATTTT
CASSYSPNQPQHF
>TRBJ2-3|TRBV11-2|-|-
TGTGCCAGCAGCTTAGTGAGCGGTAGCGCAGATACGCAGTATTTT
CASSLVSGSADTQYF
>TRBJ2-7|TRBV29-1|-|few
TGCAGCGTTGAACTCCGGGACTACGAGCAGTACTTC
CSVELRDYEQYF
>TRBJ1-2|TRBV28|-|-
TGTGCCAGCAGCTGGGACCACCCTTATGGCTACACCTTC
CASSWDHPYGYTF
>TRBJ2-5|TRBV11-3|-|-
TGTGCCAGCAGCTTTGCGGCGGCAGAGACCCAGTACTTC
CASSFAAAETQYF
>TRBJ1-6|TRBV7-9|-|-
TGTGCCAGCAGCAGAGACAACTATAATTCACCCCTCCACTTT
CASSRDNYNSPLHF
>TRBJ1-2|TRBV18|TRBD1|-
TGTGCCAGCTCACCACCCTTCGGGACAGGGGAAGAAGGCAGTGGCTACACCTTC
CASSPPFGTGEEGSGYTF
>TRBJ2-3|TRBV30|-|-
TGTGCCTGGAATTCTGGCGGGTCTAGCACAGATACGCAGTATTTT
CAWNSGGSSTDTQYF
>TRBJ1-3|TRBV18|TRBD1|-
TGTGCCAGCTCACCTACAACAGGGGTCGGCGGAAACACCATATATTTT
CASSPTTGVGGNTIYF
>TRBJ2-4|TRBV5-1|-|-
TGCGCCAGCAGCTTAGGGGGGGCTTTGAACATTCAGTACTTC
CASSLGGALNIQYF
>TRBJ1-2|TRBV4-3|-|-
TGCGCCAGCAGCCAAGGGAAGGGCGTAAGCTATGGCTACACCTTC
CASSQGKGVSYGYTF
>TRBJ1-5|TRBV7-2|TRBD1|-
TGTGCCAGCAGCTTAGCGTCGACAGGGAGTAATCAGCCCCAGCATTTT
CASSLASTGSNQPQHF
>TRBJ2-5|TRBV2|TRBD2|-
TGTGCCAGCAGAATGGGACTAGTCGAGGAGACCCAGTACTTC
CASRMGLVEETQYF
>TRBJ2-3|TRBV5-1|TRBD1|-
TGCGCCAGCAGCTTGGCGGGGCAGGGGGCGCGTACGCAGTATTTT
CASSLAGQGARTQYF
>TRBJ1-5|TRBV3-1/TRBV3-2|-|-
TGTGCCAGCAGCCAATCGGACGGGGATTATAGCAATCAGCCCCAGCATTTT
CASSQSDGDYSNQPQHF
>TRBJ2-2|TRBV7-2|TRBD2|-
TGTGCCAGCGCAACGGGGGGATACACCGGGGAGCTGTTTTTT
CASATGGYTGELFF
>TRBJ2-5|TRBV3-1/TRBV3-2|-|-
TGTGCCAGCAGCCAAACTAAGTGGGGGAGGGAGACCCAGTACTTC
CASSQTKWGRETQYF
>TRBJ1-2|TRBV5-4|TRBD1|-
TGTGCCAGCAGTTTCGACAGGGCCTATGGCTACACCTTC
CASSFDRAYGYTF
>TRBJ1-1|TRBV6-2/TRBV6-3|-|-
TGTGCCAGCAGTTACGCTCTGACAGAGGGGAATGAAGCTTTCTTT
CASSYALTEGNEAFF
>TRBJ2-7|TRBV2|TRBD2|-
TGTGCCAGCAGTGAACTAGCGGGGAAATCCTACGAGCAGTACTTC
CASSELAGKSYEQYF
>TRBJ2-1|TRBV19|TRBD2|-
TGTGCCAGTAGTATCGCAGCGGGGGGCAACAATGAGCAGTTCTTC
CASSIAAGGNNEQFF
>TRBJ1-4|TRBV10-3|-|-
TGTGCCATCTCCCCAACTAATGAAAAACTGTTTTTT
CAISPTNEKLFF
>TRBJ1-5|TRBV4-2|TRBD1|-
TGTGCCAGCAGCCAAGATCCCACCGGGACAGCTAGCAATCAGCCCCAGCATTTT
CASSQDPTGTASNQPQHF
>TRBJ1-1|TRBV6-5|-|-
TGTGCCAGCAGTTACTCGATCGGGGGATTTTTGACTGAAGCTTTCTTT
CASSYSIGGFLTEAFF
>TRBJ1-2|TRBV4-1|-|-
TGCGCCAGCAGCCAAGAGGTCCGAGTGAAGGGCTACACCTTC
CASSQEVRVKGYTF